This T cell receptor beta chain was recovered during a study of blood T cell repertoires in COVID-19. Study in general: Specimens from acute and convalescent COVID-19 originated in the United States, Italy and Spain. In each case, the material was cDNA or gDNA derived from T cells, B-cell-depleted T cells, or PBMCs.

The germline CDR1 and CDR2 sequences are SQVTM and ANQGSEA. This CDR3 is built from 14 residues. J was trimmed by 4 bases and V by 4 bases; bases with no gene match: 7. Methods used by the authors: Reference gene primer amplification yielded estimated nucleated cell counts. Generated by immunoSEQ multiplex PCR, the TCRdb table keeps only in-frame clones and is missing some. For V, J and clone size, that table is used; D and trimming come from the DNA. The repertoire consists of about 130,000 clones, with 75% to 90% occurring once and the leading ten covering more than 3.5%. The clonotype was recovered from a human donor in a cohort sampled during active COVID-19. The chain is built from TRBV29-1 and TRBJ2-5; 9 bases align to TRBD2. Sample: peripheral blood. The CDR3 DNA reads TGCAGCGTTGGGGTAGCGGGAGTCGGAGAGACCCAGTACTTC. As protein: CSVGVAGVGETQYF. Based on the CDR3 plus reference TRBV29-1 and TRBJ2-5, the full variable domain is SAVISQKPSRDICQRGTSLTIQCQVDSQVTMMFWYRQQPGQSLTLIATANQGSEATYESGFVIDKFPISRPNLTFSTLTVSNMSPEDSSIYLCSVGVAGVGETQYFGPGTRLLVL.